The 3 T cell receptor beta chains below come from one sample, sequenced in a study of beta chain features in type 1 diabetes. As every portion of the isolated RNA was reverse transcribed, the sequencing read expressed TCRB transcripts. The protocol was immunoSEQ multiplex PCR, while the TCRdb copy is restricted to in-frame clones and leaves out a portion. The data show roughly 300,000 clones, under 8.5% seen once. Specimen: central memory CD4+ T cells from blood. Receptor source: a woman aged 18 to 35 in good health.

This clone was found many times. This chain connects TRBV7-8 to TRBJ1-4; TRBD1 might be the D (6 bases). CDR1 and CDR2 from the germline V gene are SGHVS and FQNEAQ. CDR3 size: 15 residues. V lost 2 bases, J lost 4 bases, and 11 bases lay in between. The CDR3 DNA reads TGTGCCAGCAGCTTAAGGACAGAATATAATGAAAAACTGTTTTTT. Translation: CASSLRTEYNEKLFF.

This clone was picked up many times. The chain carries TRBV9 and TRBJ2-1; D unclear. Germline assignment: CDR1 SGDLS and CDR2 YYNGEE. The CDR3 has 15 amino acids. Trimming took 1 base from V and 2 from J, leaving 10 bases between them. This CDR3 is CASSVNGRTYNEQFF. The DNA of the CDR3 is TGTGCCAGCAGCGTAAATGGCAGGACCTACAATGAGCAGTTCTTC.

This clone was seen only a few times. The rearrangement joins TRBV5-8 to TRBJ1-2; no clear D gene. CDR3 length equals 12 residues. Germline V gene data show CDR1 as SGHTS and CDR2 as YDEGEE. V lost 4 bases to trimming and J lost 5 bases, with 9 bases between them. The CDR3 DNA follows: TGTGCCAGCAGCCCCCGCGGGTATGGCTACACCTTC. This encodes CASSPRGYGYTF. The entire variable domain, with the rest obtained from reference TRBV5-8 and TRBJ1-2, is as follows: EAGVTQSPTHLIKTRGQQATLRCSPISGHTSVYWYQQALGLGLQFLLWYDEGEERNRGNFPPRFSGRQFPNYSSELNVNALELEDSALYLCASSPRGYGYTFGSGTRLTVV.